This record covers a single T cell receptor beta chain. Its specificity is not known. This CDR3 spans 13 amino acids. V was pared by 6 bases and J by 4 bases, with 12 bases between. This specimen comes from a study of CD4 T cells in relation to SARS-CoV-2 and coronaviruses. Study as a whole: TCR beta CDR3s were sequenced after approximately 9-day antigen culture of PBMCs. The negative reference was HIV-1 Nef peptide pool or peptide-free culture.

The unexposed donors gave CD4+ T cells in about 2010-2018, prior to COVID-19. After about 11 days of culture, CD4+ T cells were isolated. As cell numbers allowed, unexposed-donor CD4+ T cells faced SARS-CoV-2 S/N and four cold-coronavirus spikes. Repertoires were generated with immunoSEQ multiplex PCR, while TCRdb's copy carries only in-frame clones and drops some. The repertoire holds 25,000 or so clones, with about 80% as singletons. What was sequenced was CD4+ T cells from PBMCs, cultured in vitro. The TCR was taken from a human donor in good health. The rearrangement links TRBV12-3 or TRBV12-4 to TRBJ2-5; D not certain. The CDR3 protein is CASSPIGAETQYF. For the CDR3, the DNA is TGTGCCAGCAGCCCCATCGGCGCAGAGACCCAGTACTTC.